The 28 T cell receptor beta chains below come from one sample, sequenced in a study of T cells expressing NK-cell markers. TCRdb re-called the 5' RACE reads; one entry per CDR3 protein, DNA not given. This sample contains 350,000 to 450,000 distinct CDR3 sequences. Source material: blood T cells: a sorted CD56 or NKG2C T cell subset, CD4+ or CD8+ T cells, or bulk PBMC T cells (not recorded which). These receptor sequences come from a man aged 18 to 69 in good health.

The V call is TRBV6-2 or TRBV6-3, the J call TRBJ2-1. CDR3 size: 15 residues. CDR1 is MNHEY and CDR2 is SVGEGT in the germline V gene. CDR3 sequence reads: CASSYRATSFNEQFF.

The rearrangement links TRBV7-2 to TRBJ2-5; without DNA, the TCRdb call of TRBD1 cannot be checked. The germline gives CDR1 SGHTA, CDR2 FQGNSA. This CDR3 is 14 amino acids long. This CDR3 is CASSFGTARETQYF. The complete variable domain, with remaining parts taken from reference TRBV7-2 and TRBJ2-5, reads GAGVSQSPSNKVTEKGKDVELRCDPISGHTALYWYRQSLGQGLEFLIYFQGNSAPDKSGLPSDRFSAERTGGSVSTLTIQRTQQEDSAVYLCASSFGTARETQYFGPGTRLLVL.

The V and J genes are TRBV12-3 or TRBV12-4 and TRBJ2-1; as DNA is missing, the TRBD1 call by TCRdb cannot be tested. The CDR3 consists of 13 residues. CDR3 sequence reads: CASNRDTYNEQFF.

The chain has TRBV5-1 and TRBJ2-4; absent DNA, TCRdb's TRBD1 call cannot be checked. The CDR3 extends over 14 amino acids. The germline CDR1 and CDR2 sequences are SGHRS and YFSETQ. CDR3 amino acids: CASSVTTGGNIQYF.

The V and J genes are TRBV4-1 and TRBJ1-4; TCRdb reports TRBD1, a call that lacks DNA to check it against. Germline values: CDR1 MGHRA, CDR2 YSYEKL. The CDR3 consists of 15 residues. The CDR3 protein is CASSQEDRGREKLFF.

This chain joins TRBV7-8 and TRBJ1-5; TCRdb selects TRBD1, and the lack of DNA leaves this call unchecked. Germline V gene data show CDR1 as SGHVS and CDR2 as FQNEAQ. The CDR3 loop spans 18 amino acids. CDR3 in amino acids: CASSISGTGARSNQPQHF.

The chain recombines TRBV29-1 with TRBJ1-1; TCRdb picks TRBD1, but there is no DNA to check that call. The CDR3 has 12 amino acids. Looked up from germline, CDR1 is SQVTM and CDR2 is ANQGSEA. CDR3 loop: CSVGDRGAGAFF.

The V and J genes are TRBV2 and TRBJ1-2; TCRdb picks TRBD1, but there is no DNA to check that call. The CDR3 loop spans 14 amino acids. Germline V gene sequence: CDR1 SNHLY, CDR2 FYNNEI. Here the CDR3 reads CASSARTGPYGYTF.

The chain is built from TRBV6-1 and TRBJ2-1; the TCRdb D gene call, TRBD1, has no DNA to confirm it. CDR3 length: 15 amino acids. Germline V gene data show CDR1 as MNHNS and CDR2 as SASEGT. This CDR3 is CASRSTGIPPNEQFF.

Here the CDR3 reads CASSSRRGVADTQYF. The V and J genes are TRBV5-1 and TRBJ2-3; TCRdb gives TRBD2 as the D gene, but with no DNA this cannot be confirmed. The V gene's germline CDR1 is SGHRS and CDR2 YFSETQ. The CDR3 length is 15 residues.

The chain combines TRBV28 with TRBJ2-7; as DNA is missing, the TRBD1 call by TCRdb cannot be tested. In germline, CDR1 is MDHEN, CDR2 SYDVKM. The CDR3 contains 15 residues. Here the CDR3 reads CASSPGQAYSYEQYF.

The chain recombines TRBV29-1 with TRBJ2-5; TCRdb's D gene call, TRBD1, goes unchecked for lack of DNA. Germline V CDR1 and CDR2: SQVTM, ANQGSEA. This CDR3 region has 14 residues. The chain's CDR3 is CSVGRGGYQETQYF.

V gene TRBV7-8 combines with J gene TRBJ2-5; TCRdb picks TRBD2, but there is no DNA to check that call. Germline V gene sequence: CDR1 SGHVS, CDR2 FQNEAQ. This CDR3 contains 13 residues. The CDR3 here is CASSTQGGETQYF.

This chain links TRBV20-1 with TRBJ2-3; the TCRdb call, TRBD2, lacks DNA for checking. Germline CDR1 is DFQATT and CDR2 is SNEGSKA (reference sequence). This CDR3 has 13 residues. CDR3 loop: CSAGLVRGDTQYF.

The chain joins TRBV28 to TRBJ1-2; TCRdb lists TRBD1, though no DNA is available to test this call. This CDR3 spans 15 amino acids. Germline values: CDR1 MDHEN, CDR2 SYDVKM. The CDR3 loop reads CASRTGQGRIYGYTF.

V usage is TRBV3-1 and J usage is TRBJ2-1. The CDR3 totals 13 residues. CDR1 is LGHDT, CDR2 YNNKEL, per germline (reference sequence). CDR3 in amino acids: CASSQPHRNEQFF.

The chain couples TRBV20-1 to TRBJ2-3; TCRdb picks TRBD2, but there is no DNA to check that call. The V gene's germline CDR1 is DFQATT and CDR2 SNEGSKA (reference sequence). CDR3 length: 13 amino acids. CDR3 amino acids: CSGRDGRTDTQYF.

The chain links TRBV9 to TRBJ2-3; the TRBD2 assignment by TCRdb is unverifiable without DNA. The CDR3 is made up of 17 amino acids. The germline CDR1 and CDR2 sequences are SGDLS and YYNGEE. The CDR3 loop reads CASSVAPSGGSTDTQYF.

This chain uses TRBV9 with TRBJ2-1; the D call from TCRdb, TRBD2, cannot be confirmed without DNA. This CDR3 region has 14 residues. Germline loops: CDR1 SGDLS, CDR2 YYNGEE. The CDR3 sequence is CASSVVEGPGEQFF. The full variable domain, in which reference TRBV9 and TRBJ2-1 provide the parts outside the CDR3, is DSGVTQTPKHLITATGQRVTLRCSPRSGDLSVYWYQQSLDQGLQFLIQYYNGEERAKGNILERFSAQQFPDLHSELNLSSLELGDSALYFCASSVVEGPGEQFFGPGTRLTVL.

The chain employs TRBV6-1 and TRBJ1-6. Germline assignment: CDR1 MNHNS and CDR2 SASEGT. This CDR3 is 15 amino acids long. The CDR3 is CASSEYGRHHSPLHF.

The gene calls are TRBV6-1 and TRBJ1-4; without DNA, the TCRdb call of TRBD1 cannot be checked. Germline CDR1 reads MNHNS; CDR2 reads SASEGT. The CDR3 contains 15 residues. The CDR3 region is CASRSNRAEHEKLFF.

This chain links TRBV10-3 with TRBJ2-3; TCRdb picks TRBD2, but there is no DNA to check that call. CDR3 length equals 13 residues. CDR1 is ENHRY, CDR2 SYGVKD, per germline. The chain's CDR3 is CAISMGGTDTQYF.

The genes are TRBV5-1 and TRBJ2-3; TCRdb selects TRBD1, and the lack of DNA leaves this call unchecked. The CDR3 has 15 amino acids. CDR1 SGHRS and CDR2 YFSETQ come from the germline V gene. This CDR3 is CASSLRQGTADTQYF.

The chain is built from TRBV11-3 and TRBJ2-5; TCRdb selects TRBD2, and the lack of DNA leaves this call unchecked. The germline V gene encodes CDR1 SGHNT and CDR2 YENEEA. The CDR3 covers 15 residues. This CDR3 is CASSFLAPRQETQYF.

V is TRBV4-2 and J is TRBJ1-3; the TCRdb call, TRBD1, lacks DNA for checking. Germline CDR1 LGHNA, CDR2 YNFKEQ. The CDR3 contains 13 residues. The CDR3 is CASSRDRQDTIYF.

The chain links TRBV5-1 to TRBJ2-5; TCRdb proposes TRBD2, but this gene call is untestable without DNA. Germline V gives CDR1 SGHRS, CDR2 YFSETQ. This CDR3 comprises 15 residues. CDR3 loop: CASRTTGLFIETQYF.

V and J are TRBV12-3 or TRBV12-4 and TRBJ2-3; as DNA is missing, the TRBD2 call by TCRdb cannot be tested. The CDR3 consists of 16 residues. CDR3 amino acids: CASSFRGGANTDTQYF.

CDR3 region: CASASPGGYDGYTF. V gene TRBV6-2 or TRBV6-3 combines with J gene TRBJ1-2; TCRdb proposes TRBD1, but this gene call is untestable without DNA. CDR1 and CDR2 (germline): MNHEY, SVGEGT. The CDR3 sequence is 14 residues long.